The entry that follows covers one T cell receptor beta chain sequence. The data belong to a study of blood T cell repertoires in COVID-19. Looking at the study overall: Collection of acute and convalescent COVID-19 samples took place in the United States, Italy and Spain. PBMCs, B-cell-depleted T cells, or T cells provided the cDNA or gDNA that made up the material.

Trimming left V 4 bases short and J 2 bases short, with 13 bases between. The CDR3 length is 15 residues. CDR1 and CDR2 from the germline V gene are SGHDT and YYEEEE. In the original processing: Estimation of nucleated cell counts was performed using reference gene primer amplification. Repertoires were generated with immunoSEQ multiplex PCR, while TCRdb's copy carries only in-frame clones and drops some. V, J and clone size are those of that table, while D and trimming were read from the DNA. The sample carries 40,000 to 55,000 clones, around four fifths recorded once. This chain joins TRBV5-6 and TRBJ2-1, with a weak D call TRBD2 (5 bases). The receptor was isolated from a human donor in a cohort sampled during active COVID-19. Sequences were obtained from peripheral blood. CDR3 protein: CASSRSSATYNEQFF. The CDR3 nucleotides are TGTGCCAGCAGCCGAAGTAGCGCTACCTACAATGAGCAGTTCTTC.